These 10 T cell receptor beta chains originate from one sample sequenced in a study of cytomegalovirus exposure and HLA in healthy donors. The PCR used 60 Vbeta and 13 Jbeta primers. Data came from immunoSEQ multiplex PCR; TCRdb stores just in-frame clones and leaves some out. This table has 85,000 to 100,000 clones, roughly 69% appearing once. Source material: PBMCs. The receptors were sampled from a woman aged 25-40 years in good health and CMV-seronegative.

The CDR3 coding sequence is TGTGCCAGCAGGGACAGCCCCCGTGGTACGCAGTATTTT. Translating it yields CASRDSPRGTQYF. The chain has TRBV6-5 and TRBJ2-3; D might be TRBD1 (6 bases). CDR1 MNHEY and CDR2 SVGAGI come from the germline V gene. CDR3 length equals 13 residues. V was clipped by 6 bases and J by 8 bases, with 15 bases between them.

The rearrangement links TRBV6-1 to TRBJ1-5; TRBD1 matches at 7 bases. The CDR3 sequence is 14 residues long. Per the germline V gene, CDR1 is MNHNS and CDR2 is SASEGT. V gave up 6 bases and J gave up 5 bases; unmatched junction bases: 7. In nucleotides, the CDR3 is TGTGCCAGCAGGCTTGGGACAGCCCATCAGCCCCAGCATTTT. Translating it yields CASRLGTAHQPQHF.

V gene TRBV6-5 combines with J gene TRBJ1-1, with D perhaps TRBD1 (5 bases). CDR3 length equals 15 residues. CDR1 is MNHEY, CDR2 SVGAGI, per germline. The V and J ends lost 0 bases and 1 base respectively, with 9 bases between them. CDR3 sequence reads: CASSYSIGGNTEAFF. The CDR3, as DNA: TGTGCCAGCAGTTACTCGATCGGGGGGAACACTGAAGCTTTCTTT.

This clone showed up just a few times. The chain links TRBV7-8 to TRBJ2-7, with unresolved D. Germline V CDR1 and CDR2: SGHVS, FQNEAQ. V was trimmed by 1 base and J by 4 bases, leaving 5 bases between them. The CDR3 is 12 amino acids. The CDR3 loop is CASSLVVYEQYF. The CDR3 DNA reads as TGTGCCAGCAGCTTAGTAGTGTACGAGCAGTACTTC.

This clone has a handful of counts. The rearrangement links TRBV19 to TRBJ2-3, with a tentative D call TRBD2 (5 bases). CDR3 length: 13 residues. Germline lookup yields CDR1 LNHDA and CDR2 SQIVND (reference sequence). V lost 5 bases and J lost 7, with 13 bases in between. The CDR3 nucleotides read TGTGCCAGTAGTCCGGGGATCATTAATACGCAGTATTTT. This translates into CASSPGIINTQYF.

This chain joins TRBV19 and TRBJ2-5; the match to TRBD2 covers 10 bases. The CDR3 is 15 residues long. The germline gives CDR1 LNHDA, CDR2 SQIVND (reference sequence). V lost 3 bases to trimming and J lost 4 bases; unmatched junction nucleotides: 5. The CDR3 region is CASSMYSGRLETQYF. CDR3 sequence (DNA): TGTGCCAGTAGTATGTATAGCGGGAGGCTAGAGACCCAGTACTTC.

This clone appeared a few times. The chain is built from TRBV10-1 and TRBJ2-7; D ambiguous. Trimming shortened V by 3 bases and J by 5 bases, and 8 bases separated the two germline ends. Germline CDR1 and CDR2: WNHNN and SYGVQD (reference sequence). The CDR3 covers 12 residues. CDR3 DNA: TGCGCCAGCAGTGACAGAATGAACGAGCAGTACTTC. Translated, it gives CASSDRMNEQYF.

The chain employs TRBV4-2 and TRBJ1-4, with D hard to call. Trimming stripped 4 bases from V and 5 bases from J, with 11 bases between. This CDR3 region has 14 residues. Germline CDR1 is LGHNA and CDR2 is YNFKEQ. The CDR3 nucleotides read TGTGCCAGCAGCCCACGACTGCAGAATGAAAAACTGTTTTTT. Its protein product is CASSPRLQNEKLFF.

This chain uses TRBV10-3 with TRBJ1-2; 8 nucleotides agree with TRBD1. Looked up from germline, CDR1 is ENHRY and CDR2 is SYGVKD. The junction had 7 bases not matched to a gene; V was cut back by 5 bases and J by 2 bases. The CDR3 covers 15 residues. The CDR3 sequence: CAISKGQDGNYGYTF. CDR3 nucleotides: TGTGCCATCAGTAAGGGACAGGACGGAAACTATGGCTACACCTTC.

This clone was seen more than once but under ten times. The V gene is TRBV7-2, the J gene TRBJ2-7; D might be TRBD2 (6 bases). The CDR3 has 16 residues. V lost 5 bases and J lost 7, with 24 bases in between. Germline CDR1 is SGHTA and CDR2 is FQGNSA. CDR3 amino acids: CASSRENSGLAPEQYF. In DNA, the CDR3 is TGTGCCAGCAGCAGAGAGAATAGCGGACTGGCTCCGGAGCAGTACTTC.